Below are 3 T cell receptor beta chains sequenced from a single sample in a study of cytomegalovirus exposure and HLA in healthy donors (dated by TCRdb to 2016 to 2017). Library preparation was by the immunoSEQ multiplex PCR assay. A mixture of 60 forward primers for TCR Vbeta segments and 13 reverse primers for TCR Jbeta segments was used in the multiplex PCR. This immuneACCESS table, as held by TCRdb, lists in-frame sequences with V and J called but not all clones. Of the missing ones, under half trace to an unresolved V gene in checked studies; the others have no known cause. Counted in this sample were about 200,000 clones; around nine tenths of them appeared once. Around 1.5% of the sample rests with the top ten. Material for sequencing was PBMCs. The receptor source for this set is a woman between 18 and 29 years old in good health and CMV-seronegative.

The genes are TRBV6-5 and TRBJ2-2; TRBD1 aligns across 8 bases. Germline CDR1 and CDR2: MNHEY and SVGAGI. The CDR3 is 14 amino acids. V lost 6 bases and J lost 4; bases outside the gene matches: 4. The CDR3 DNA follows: TGTGCCAGCAGCCGACAGGGGAGCACCGGGGAGCTGTTTTTT. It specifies CASSRQGSTGELFF.

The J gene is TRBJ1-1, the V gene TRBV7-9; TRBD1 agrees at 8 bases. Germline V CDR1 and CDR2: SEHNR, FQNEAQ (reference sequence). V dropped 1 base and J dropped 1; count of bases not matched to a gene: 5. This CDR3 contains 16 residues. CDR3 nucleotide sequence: TGTGCCAGCAGCTTAGGAGACAGGGGATGGAACACTGAAGCTTTCTTT. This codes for CASSLGDRGWNTEAFF.

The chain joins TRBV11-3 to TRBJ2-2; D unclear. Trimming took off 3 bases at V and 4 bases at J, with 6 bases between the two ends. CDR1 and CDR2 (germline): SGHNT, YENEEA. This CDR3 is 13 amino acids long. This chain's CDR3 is CASSLMSTGELFF. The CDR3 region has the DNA TGTGCCAGCAGCTTGATGAGCACCGGGGAGCTGTTTTTT. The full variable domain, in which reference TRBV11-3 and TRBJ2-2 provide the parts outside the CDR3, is EAGVVQSPRYKIIEKKQPVAFWCNPISGHNTLYWYLQNLGQGPELLIRYENEEAVDDSQLPKDRFSAERLKGVDSTLKIQPAELGDSAVYLCASSLMSTGELFFGEGSRLTVL.